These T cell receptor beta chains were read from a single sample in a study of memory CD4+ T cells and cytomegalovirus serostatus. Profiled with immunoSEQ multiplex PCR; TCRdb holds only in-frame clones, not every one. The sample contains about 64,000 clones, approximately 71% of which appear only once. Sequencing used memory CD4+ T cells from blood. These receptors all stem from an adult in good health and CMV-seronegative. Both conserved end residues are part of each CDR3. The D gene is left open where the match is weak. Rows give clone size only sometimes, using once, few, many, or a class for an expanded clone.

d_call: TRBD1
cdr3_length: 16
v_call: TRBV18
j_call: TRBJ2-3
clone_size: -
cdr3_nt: TGTGCCAGCTCACAACGCGCGACAGGGGACCCAGATACGCAGTATTTT
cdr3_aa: CASSQRATGDPDTQYF

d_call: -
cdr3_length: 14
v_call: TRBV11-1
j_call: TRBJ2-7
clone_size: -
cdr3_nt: TGTGCCAGCAGCTTATCCCTCCTAAGAAACGAGCAGTACTTC
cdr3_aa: CASSLSLLRNEQYF

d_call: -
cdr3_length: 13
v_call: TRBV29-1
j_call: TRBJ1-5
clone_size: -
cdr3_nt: TGCAGCGTGGCCGGGGACCACAATCAGCCCCAGCATTTT
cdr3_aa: CSVAGDHNQPQHF

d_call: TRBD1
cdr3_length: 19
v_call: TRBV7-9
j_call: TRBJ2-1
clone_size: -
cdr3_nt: TGTGCCAGCAGCGGAACAGGGGGCGGGAAAACCCTCTCCTACAATGAGCAGTTCTTC
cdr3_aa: CASSGTGGGKTLSYNEQFF

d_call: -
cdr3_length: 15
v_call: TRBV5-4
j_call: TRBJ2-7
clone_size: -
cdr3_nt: TGTGCCAGCAGCCAAGGGGGTAGCGAGGGTCACGAGCAGTACTTC
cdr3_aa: CASSQGGSEGHEQYF

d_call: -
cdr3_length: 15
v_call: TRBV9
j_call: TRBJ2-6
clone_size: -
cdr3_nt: TGTGCCAGCAGCGTCCAGGGAGCTGGGGCCAACGTCCTGACTTTC
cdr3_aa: CASSVQGAGANVLTF

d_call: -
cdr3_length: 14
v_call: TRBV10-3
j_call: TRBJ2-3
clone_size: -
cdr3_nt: TGTGCCATCAGCCAACTGGGGAGCACAGATACGCAGTATTTT
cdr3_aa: CAISQLGSTDTQYF

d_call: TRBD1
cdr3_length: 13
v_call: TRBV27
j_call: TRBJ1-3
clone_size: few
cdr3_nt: TGTGCCAGCAGTCCGACAGGGCCGGACACCATATATTTT
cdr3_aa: CASSPTGPDTIYF

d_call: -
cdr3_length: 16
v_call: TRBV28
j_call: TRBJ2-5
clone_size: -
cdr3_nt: TGTGCCAGCAGTAAAGGGCCAGGGGTGGGGGAAGAGACCCAGTACTTC
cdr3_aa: CASSKGPGVGEETQYF

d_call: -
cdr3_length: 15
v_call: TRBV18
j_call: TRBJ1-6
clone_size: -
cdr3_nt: TGTGCCAGCTCACCAGCCGGACACTATAATTCACCCCTCCACTTT
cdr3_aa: CASSPAGHYNSPLHF

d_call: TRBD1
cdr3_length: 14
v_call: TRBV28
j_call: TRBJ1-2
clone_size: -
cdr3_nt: TGTGCCAGCAGTACGGGACAGCTAATCTATGGCTACACCTTC
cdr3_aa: CASSTGQLIYGYTF

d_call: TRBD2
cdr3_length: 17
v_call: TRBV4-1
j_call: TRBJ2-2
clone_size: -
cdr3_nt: TGCGCCAGCAGCTCCCAGCGGGGGCCGTCGAACACCGGGGAGCTGTTTTTT
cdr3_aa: CASSSQRGPSNTGELFF

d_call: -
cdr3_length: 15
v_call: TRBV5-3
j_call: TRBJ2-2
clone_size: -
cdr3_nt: TGTGCCAGAAGCCGGACCCGGGCACATGCCGGGGAGCTGTTTTTT
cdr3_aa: CARSRTRAHAGELFF

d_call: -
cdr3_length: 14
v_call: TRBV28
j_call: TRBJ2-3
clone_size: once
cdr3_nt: TGTGCCAGCAGTATGCCGGACGGTACAGATACGCAGTATTTT
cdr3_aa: CASSMPDGTDTQYF

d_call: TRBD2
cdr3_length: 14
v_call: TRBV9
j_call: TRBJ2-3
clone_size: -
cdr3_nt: TGTGCCAGCACGGCTAGCGGCGCCACAGATACGCAGTATTTT
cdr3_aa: CASTASGATDTQYF

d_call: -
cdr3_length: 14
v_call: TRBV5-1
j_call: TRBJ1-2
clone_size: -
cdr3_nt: TGCGCCAGCAGCTTGGCCTCTGGCGCAGGCGGCTACACCTTC
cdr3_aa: CASSLASGAGGYTF

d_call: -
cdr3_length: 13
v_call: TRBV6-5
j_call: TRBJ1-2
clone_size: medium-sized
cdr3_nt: TGTGCCAGCAGTTACCTGGGCGGCTCTGGCTACACCTTC
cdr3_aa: CASSYLGGSGYTF

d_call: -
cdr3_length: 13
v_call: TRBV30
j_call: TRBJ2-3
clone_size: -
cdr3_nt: TGTGCCTGGAGTGAGAAGGGTGGAGGGACGCAGTATTTT
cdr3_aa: CAWSEKGGGTQYF

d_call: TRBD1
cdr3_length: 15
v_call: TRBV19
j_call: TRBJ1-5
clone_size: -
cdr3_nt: TGTGCCAGTAGGAAGTCGGGACAGGGGAATCAGCCCCAGCATTTT
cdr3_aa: CASRKSGQGNQPQHF

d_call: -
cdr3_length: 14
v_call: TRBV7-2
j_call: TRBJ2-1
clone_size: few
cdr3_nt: TGTGCCAGCAGCCGATCTAGACCGGGGAATGAGCAGTTCTTC
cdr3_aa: CASSRSRPGNEQFF

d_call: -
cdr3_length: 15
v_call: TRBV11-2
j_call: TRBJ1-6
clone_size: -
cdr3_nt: TGTGCCAGCACCCAAGGGGGGGCGGATAATTCACCCCTCCACTTT
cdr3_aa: CASTQGGADNSPLHF

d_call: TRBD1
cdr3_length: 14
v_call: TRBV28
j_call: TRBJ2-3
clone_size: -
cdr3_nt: TGTGCCAGCAGTACGACCACAGGGGCAGATACGCAGTATTTT
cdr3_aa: CASSTTTGADTQYF

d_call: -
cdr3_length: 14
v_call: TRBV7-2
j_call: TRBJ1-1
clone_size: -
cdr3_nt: TGTGCCAGCAGCTTAGCGCAAGTGGGGTTTGAAGCTTTCTTT
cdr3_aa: CASSLAQVGFEAFF

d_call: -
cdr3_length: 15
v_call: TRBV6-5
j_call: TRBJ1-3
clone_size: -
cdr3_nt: TGTGCCAGCAGTTACTCCCAGGGGAGTGGAAACACCATATATTTT
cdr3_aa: CASSYSQGSGNTIYF

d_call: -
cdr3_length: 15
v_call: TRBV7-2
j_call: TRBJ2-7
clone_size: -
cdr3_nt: TGTGCCAGCAGCGCATTGGACAGTCTGGGACGCGAGCAGTACTTC
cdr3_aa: CASSALDSLGREQYF

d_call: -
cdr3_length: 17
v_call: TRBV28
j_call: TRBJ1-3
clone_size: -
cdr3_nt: TGTGCCAGCAGTTTATGGTCTGCGGGTCCTTCTGGAAACACCATATATTTT
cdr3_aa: CASSLWSAGPSGNTIYF

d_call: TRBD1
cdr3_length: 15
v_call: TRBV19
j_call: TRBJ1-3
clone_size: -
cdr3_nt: TGTGCCAGTAGTCCCCAGACAGGGTACGGAAACACCATATATTTT
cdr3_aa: CASSPQTGYGNTIYF